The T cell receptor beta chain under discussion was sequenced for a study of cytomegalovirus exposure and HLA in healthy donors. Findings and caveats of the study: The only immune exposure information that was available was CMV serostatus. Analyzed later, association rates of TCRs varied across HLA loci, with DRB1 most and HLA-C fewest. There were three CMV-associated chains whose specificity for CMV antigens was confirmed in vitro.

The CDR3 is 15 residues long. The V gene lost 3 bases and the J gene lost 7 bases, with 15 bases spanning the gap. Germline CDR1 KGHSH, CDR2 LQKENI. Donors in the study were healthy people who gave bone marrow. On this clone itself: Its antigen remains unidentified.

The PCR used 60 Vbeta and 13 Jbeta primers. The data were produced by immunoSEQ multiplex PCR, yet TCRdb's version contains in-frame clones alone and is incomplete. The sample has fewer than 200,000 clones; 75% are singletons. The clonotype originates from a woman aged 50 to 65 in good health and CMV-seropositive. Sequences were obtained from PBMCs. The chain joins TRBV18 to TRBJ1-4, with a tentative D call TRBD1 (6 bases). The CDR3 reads CASSPGNRVGEKLFF. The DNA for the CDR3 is TGTGCCAGCTCACCTGGCAACAGGGTGGGTGAAAAACTGTTTTTT.